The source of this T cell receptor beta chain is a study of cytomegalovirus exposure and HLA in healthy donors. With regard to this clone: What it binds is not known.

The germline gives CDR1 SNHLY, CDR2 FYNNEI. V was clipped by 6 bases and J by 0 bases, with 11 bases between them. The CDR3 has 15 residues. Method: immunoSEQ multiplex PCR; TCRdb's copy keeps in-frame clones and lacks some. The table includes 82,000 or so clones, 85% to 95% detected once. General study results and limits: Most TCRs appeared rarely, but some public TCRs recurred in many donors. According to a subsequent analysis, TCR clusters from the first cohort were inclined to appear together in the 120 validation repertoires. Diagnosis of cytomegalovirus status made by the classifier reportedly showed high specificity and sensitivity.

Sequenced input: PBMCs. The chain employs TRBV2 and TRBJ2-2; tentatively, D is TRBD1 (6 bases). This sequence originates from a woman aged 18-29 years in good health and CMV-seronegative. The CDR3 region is CASSSGTTNTGELFF. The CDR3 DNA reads TGTGCCAGCAGCTCCGGGACAACGAACACCGGGGAGCTGTTTTTT.